What follows are 10 T cell receptor beta chains derived from one specimen sequenced in a study of early T cells in non-severe SARS-CoV-2 infection. TCRdb processed the 5' RACE reads anew with MiXCR; each CDR3 protein has one entry. The repertoire consists of some 77,000 distinct CDR3 sequences, with 9.5% to 15% occurring once and the leading ten covering about 1.1%. The material sequenced was whole blood. The receptors here all came from an adult who was a healthcare worker with PCR-confirmed SARS-CoV-2 infection or an uninfected control (not recorded which).

This clonotype was seen many times. The chain couples TRBV27 to TRBJ2-3, with 8 bases lining up with TRBD2. Germline assignment: CDR1 MNHEY and CDR2 SMNVEV (reference sequence). The V and J ends lost 5 bases and 3 bases, in that order; junction bases with no gene match: 13. This CDR3 comprises 17 residues. CDR3 sequence (DNA): TGTGCCAGCAGTCACCTTAGTCTCGGGGGGGGGACAGATACGCAGTATTTT. It encodes CASSHLSLGGGTDTQYF.

The chain joins TRBV9 to TRBJ2-7, with 11 bases matching TRBD2. The CDR3 has 15 amino acids. Germline V gene data show CDR1 as SGDLS and CDR2 as YYNGEE. J gave up 6 bases and V 0 bases, and 5 bases lay outside the gene matches. CDR3 in DNA: TGTGCCAGCAGCGTAGAGGCTAGCGGGAGGCCCGAGCAGTACTTC. It translates to CASSVEASGRPEQYF.

The chain joins TRBV12-3 or TRBV12-4 to TRBJ2-1; the D gene is possibly TRBD1 (6 bases). The CDR3 has 14 amino acids. Trimming took 6 bases from V and 10 from J, leaving 19 bases between them. The CDR3 sequence is CASSDRFPPREQFF. CDR3 coding DNA: TGTGCCAGCAGCGACAGGTTCCCGCCACGGGAGCAGTTCTTC.

This clonotype has just a few counts. The rearrangement links TRBV6-2 or TRBV6-3 to TRBJ2-1; 7 bases fit TRBD1. From germline, CDR1 is MNHEY and CDR2 SVGEGT. V gave up 6 bases and J gave up 6 bases; unmatched junction bases: 5. The CDR3 length is 13 residues. CDR3 region: CASSRQGSNEQFF. The CDR3 DNA sequence: TGTGCCAGCAGCCGACAGGGTAGCAATGAGCAGTTCTTC.

This chain uses TRBV6-2 or TRBV6-3 with TRBJ2-7; D not certain. V was pared by 2 bases and J by 2 bases, with 16 bases between. The CDR3 runs to 16 residues. Germline loops: CDR1 MNHEY, CDR2 SVGEGT. The CDR3 protein is CASSYPGRERPYEQYF. The CDR3 DNA is TGTGCCAGCAGTTACCCTGGACGCGAGAGACCCTACGAGCAGTACTTC.

The V gene is TRBV27, the J gene TRBJ2-1, with 11 bases matching TRBD2. Germline loops: CDR1 MNHEY, CDR2 SMNVEV (reference sequence). The CDR3 length is 15 residues. The junction had 8 bases not matched to a gene; V was cut back by 6 bases and J by 7 bases. The CDR3 loop is CASRGSGRAGNEQFF. The CDR3 nucleotides are TGTGCCAGCAGAGGTAGCGGGAGGGCCGGTAATGAGCAGTTCTTC.

This chain connects TRBV29-1 to TRBJ1-1, with TRBD1 matching over 7 bases. V gave up 7 bases and J gave up 10 bases; unmatched junction bases: 9. The CDR3 spans 11 residues. CDR1 is SQVTM, CDR2 ANQGSEA, per germline. The CDR3: CSAGTAIVAFF. Here the CDR3 DNA reads TGCAGCGCGGGGACAGCTATCGTAGCTTTCTTT.

The gene calls are TRBV28 and TRBJ2-1; 7 nucleotides line up with TRBD1. Germline CDR1 MDHEN, CDR2 SYDVKM. The CDR3 loop spans 11 amino acids. With 5 bases clipped from V and 13 bases from J, the junction kept 5 bases outside the gene matches. The CDR3: CASSPRQGQFF. CDR3 bases: TGTGCCAGCAGTCCCAGACAGGGACAGTTCTTC. Together with reference TRBV28 and TRBJ2-1, the CDR3 gives the full variable domain: DVKVTQSSRYLVKRTGEKVFLECVQDMDHENMFWYRQDPGLGLRLIYFSYDVKMKEKGDIPEGYSVSREKKERFSLILESASTNQTSMYLCASSPRQGQFFGPGTRLTVL.

The chain has TRBV7-2 and TRBJ2-3; 10 nucleotides align to TRBD2. The CDR3 covers 15 residues. CDR1 and CDR2 from the germline V gene are SGHTA and FQGNSA. J was trimmed by 5 bases and V by 5 bases; bases with no gene match: 7. This CDR3 reads CASSVSGTSVDTQYF. In DNA, the CDR3 is TGTGCCAGCAGCGTTTCCGGGACTAGCGTAGATACGCAGTATTTT.

This clonotype was counted between two and nine times. The chain recombines TRBV20-1 with TRBJ1-2; D gene unclear. The V end lost 3 bases, the J end lost 4 bases, and 12 bases lay between the germline ends. The CDR3 extends over 13 amino acids. Germline V gives CDR1 DFQATT, CDR2 SNEGSKA (reference sequence). The CDR3 loop reads CSASREGGYGYTF. The CDR3 DNA follows: TGCAGTGCTAGCCGGGAGGGTGGCTATGGCTACACCTTC.